One sample yielded the 7 T cell receptor beta chains listed below, sequenced in a study of shared clonotypes between healthy human individuals. Only in-frame clones appear in the TCRdb table, and some are missing; sequencing was by immunoSEQ multiplex PCR. Among approximately 1,500,000 clones listed, approximately 98% were seen once. Input material: naive CD4+ T cells sorted from blood. Subset specified: CD45RA+ positively selected. The receptors shown here come from a young man in good health.

About this clone: This sample also contains other DNA sequences that code for the same CDR3. The chain uses TRBV5-1 and TRBJ2-6; a weak D match, TRBD2 (5 bases). Germline V gene sequence: CDR1 SGHRS, CDR2 YFSETQ. V was clipped by 0 bases and J by 0 bases, with 7 bases between them. The CDR3 is 16 residues long. The DNA for the CDR3 is TGCGCCAGCAGCTTGGCCGGGGTCTCTGGGGCCAACGTCCTGACTTTC. Translating gives CASSLAGVSGANVLTF.

The genes are TRBV28 and TRBJ1-5, with unresolved D. Per germline, CDR1 MDHEN and CDR2 SYDVKM. The CDR3 extends over 16 amino acids. V gave up 3 bases and J gave up 0 bases, with 12 bases separating them. The CDR3 nucleotides are TGTGCCAGCAGTTTGGCGTCAGCCTATAGCAATCAGCCCCAGCATTTT. Translation: CASSLASAYSNQPQHF. Drawing the rest from reference TRBV28 and TRBJ1-5, the complete variable domain is DVKVTQSSRYLVKRTGEKVFLECVQDMDHENMFWYRQDPGLGLRLIYFSYDVKMKEKGDIPEGYSVSREKKERFSLILESASTNQTSMYLCASSLASAYSNQPQHFGDGTRLSIL.

This chain joins TRBV28 and TRBJ1-4, with TRBD1 as a possible D gene (5 bases). This CDR3 has 15 amino acids. With 5 bases removed from V and 0 bases from J, the gap between germline ends came to 10 bases. Germline V gene sequence: CDR1 MDHEN, CDR2 SYDVKM. The CDR3 bases are TGTGCCAGCAGTGCGACAGCTGCAACTAATGAAAAACTGTTTTTT. It specifies CASSATAATNEKLFF.

This clone occurred once. V gene TRBV11-2 combines with J gene TRBJ2-5, with D maybe TRBD2 (6 bases). The CDR3 is 14 residues long. CDR1 and CDR2 (germline): SGHAT, FQNNGV. The V end lost 5 bases, the J end lost 4 bases, and 14 bases lay between the germline ends. CDR3 residues: CASSLGTPRETQYF. The CDR3 DNA follows: TGTGCCAGCAGCCTCGGGACTCCGAGAGAGACCCAGTACTTC.

This clone was recorded once. This chain uses TRBV10-3 with TRBJ1-2; weak D call: TRBD1 (5 bases). V was clipped by 0 bases and J by 4 bases, with 12 bases between them. The CDR3 runs to 15 residues. Germline V gene lookup returns CDR1 ENHRY and CDR2 SYGVKD. CDR3 bases: TGTGCCATCAGTGAGTCGCAGTCAAGGGGCTATGGCTACACCTTC. Translation: CAISESQSRGYGYTF.

The chain employs TRBV5-6 and TRBJ2-2, with TRBD1 as a possible D gene (7 bases). The germline V gene has CDR1 SGHDT and CDR2 YYEEEE. The CDR3 has 16 amino acids. V was trimmed by 1 base and J by 5 bases, leaving 15 bases between them. In DNA form, the CDR3 reads TGTGCCAGCAGCTTGTTTGGAGGGGGCTTAACCGGGGAGCTGTTTTTT. Its translation: CASSLFGGGLTGELFF.

The chain couples TRBV6-4 to TRBJ2-3; D not certain. Germline lookup yields CDR1 MRHNA and CDR2 SNTAGT. The CDR3 runs to 13 residues. Trimming removed 0 bases from V and 2 bases from J, with 3 bases in between. The CDR3 DNA sequence: TGTGCCAGCAGTGACTCGAACACAGATACGCAGTATTTT. Translated, it gives CASSDSNTDTQYF.